The clone carrying this T cell receptor beta chain was observed a few times. Antigen: not known. One junction end does not reproduce the germline sequence, and a read error may be involved. This record comes from a study of identical twins. Study-level results: The more abundant beta clonotypes in cord blood had fewer insertions, and memory repertoires did not show this. It was possible that invariant MAIT and iNKT cells partly confounded the zero-insertion analyses.

The CDR3 spans 14 residues. Germline CDR1 reads MNHEY; CDR2 reads SVGAGI. Template switching supplied a universal primer site; unique molecular identifiers were carried on the cDNA. TCRdb fed the 5' RACE reads into MiXCR, producing one record per CDR3 protein. The sample carries hundreds of thousands of distinct CDR3 sequences, around 8.6% recorded once. This sample was shared with a second study, whose subject was yellow fever vaccine responses in identical twins.

The chain uses TRBV6-5 and TRBJ2-7; 8 bases map to TRBD1. The sequenced material came from PBMCs. The TCR was taken from a woman younger than 35 in good health. CDR3 bases: TGTGCCAGCAGATACTATCCAGGGGGCGGAGAGCAGTACTTC. This codes for CASRYYPGGGEQYF.